This T cell receptor beta chain emerged from a study of post-analysis software for immune sequencing data. In the study overall: Relapsing-remitting, secondary progressive and progressive-relapsing multiple sclerosis courses were included.

Only a few counts were recorded for this clonotype. Its antigen is not known. CDR1 and CDR2 from the germline V gene are SGHTA and FQGNSA. The CDR3 loop spans 14 amino acids. Trimming left V 1 base short and J 5 bases short, with 11 bases between. The study, taken as a whole, reports: Five or six TRBV segments, TRBV5-6, TRBV5-1 and TRBV20-1 among them, were found more frequent in patients than controls. Multiple sclerosis patients had significantly lower normalized Chao1 diversity than controls. F measure clustering grouped samples strongly by preparation batch.

Carried by the TCR beta cDNA libraries were unique molecular identifiers. Each sample of roughly 0.9 to 10 million input T cells yielded around 500,000 cDNA molecules, so each molecule approximated one T cell. A single record per CDR3 protein comes from TCRdb applying MiXCR to the PCR reads. The sample carries 180,000 or so distinct CDR3 sequences, 29% recorded once. The receptor's source is a girl younger than 18 with multiple sclerosis. This chain uses TRBV7-2 with TRBJ2-5; D remains unclear. The specimen was blood. The CDR3 loop reads CASSLVSALETQYF. Here the CDR3 DNA reads TGTGCCAGCAGCTTAGTCTCAGCTCTTGAGACCCAGTACTTC.